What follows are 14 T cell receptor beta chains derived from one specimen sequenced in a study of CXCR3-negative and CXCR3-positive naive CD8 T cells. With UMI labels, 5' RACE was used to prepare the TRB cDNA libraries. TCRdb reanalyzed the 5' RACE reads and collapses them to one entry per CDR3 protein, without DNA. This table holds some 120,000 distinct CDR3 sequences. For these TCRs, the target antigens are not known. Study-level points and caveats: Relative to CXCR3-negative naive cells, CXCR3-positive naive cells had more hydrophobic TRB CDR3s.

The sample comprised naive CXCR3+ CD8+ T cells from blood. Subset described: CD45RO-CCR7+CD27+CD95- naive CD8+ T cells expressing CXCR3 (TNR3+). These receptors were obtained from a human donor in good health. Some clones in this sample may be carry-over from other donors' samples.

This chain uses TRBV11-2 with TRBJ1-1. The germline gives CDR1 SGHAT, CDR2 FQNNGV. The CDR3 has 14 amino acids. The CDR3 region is CASSLLYENTEAFF.

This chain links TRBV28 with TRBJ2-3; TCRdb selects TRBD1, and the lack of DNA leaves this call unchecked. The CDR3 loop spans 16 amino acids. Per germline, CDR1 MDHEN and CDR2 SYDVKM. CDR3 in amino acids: CASRPTGTGFGDTKYF.

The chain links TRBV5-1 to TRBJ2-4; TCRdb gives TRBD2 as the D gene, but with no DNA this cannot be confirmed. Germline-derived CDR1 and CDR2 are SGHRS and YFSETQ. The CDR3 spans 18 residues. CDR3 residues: CASSLGSPAGGPLNIQYF.

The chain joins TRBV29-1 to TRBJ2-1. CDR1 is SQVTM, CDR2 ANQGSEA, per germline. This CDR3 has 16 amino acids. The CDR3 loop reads CSVVYLQPSSYNEQFF.

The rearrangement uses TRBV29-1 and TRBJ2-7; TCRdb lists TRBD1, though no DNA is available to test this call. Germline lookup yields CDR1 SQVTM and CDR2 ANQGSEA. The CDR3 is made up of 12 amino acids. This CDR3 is CSVAAGGYEQYF.

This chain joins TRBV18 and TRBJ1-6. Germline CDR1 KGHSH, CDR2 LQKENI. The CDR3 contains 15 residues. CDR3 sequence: CASSPDGSYNSPLHF.

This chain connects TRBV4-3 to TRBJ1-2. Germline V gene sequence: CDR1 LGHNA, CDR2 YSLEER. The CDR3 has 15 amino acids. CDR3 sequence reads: CASSQVYLGGYGYTF.

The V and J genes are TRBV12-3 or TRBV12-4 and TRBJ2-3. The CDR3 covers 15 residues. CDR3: CASNAKGSSTDTQYF.

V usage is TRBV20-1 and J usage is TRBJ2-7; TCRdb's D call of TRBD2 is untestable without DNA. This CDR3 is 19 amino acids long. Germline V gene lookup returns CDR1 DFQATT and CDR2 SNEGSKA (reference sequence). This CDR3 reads CSARGSGLAFGGHSYEQYF.

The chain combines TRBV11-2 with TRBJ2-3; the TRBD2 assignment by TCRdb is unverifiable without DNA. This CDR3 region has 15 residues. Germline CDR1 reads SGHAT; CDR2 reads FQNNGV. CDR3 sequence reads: CASRPGEGYTDTQYF.

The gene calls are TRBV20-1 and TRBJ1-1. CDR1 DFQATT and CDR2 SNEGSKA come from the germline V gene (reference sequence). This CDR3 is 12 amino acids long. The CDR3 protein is CSALAGYTEAFF.

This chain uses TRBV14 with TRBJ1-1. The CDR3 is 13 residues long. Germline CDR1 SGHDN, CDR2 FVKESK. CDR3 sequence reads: CASSQGVSAEAFF. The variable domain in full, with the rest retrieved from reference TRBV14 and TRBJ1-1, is EAGVTQFPSHSVIEKGQTVTLRCDPISGHDNLYWYRRVMGKEIKFLLHFVKESKQDESGMPNNRFLAERTGGTYSTLKVQPAELEDSGVYFCASSQGVSAEAFFGQGTRLTVV.

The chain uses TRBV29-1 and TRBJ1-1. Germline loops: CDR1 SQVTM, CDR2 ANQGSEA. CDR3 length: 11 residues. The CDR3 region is CSVEKDTEAFF.

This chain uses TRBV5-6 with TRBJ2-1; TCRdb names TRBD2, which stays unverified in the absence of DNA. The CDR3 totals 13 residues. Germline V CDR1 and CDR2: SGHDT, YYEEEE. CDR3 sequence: CASSFGTSGEQFF.